This T cell receptor beta chain was identified during a study of cytomegalovirus exposure and HLA in healthy donors. The study, taken as a whole, reports: Clonal expansion was found to be greater in HLA-associated TCR beta chains than in equally common others in a later analysis. Immune exposure information comprised only CMV serostatus.

The CDR3 is made up of 14 amino acids. Germline assignment: CDR1 SGHTA and CDR2 FQGNSA. V was clipped by 5 bases and J by 0 bases, with 8 bases between them. Likely unrecorded immune exposures existed in these nominally healthy donors. Primers: 60 Vbeta forward and 13 Jbeta reverse. Produced via immunoSEQ multiplex PCR; TCRdb's table is partial and in-frame only. The sample contains over 100,000 clones, roughly 80% of which appear only once. Remarks on this clone: What it binds is not known.

What was sequenced was PBMCs. The clonotype originates from a man aged 25 to 40 in good health and CMV-seronegative. This chain joins TRBV7-2 and TRBJ1-5; TRBD1 might be the D (5 bases). This chain's CDR3 is CASSRQNSNQPQHF. CDR3 in DNA: TGTGCCAGCAGCCGACAGAATAGCAATCAGCCCCAGCATTTT.